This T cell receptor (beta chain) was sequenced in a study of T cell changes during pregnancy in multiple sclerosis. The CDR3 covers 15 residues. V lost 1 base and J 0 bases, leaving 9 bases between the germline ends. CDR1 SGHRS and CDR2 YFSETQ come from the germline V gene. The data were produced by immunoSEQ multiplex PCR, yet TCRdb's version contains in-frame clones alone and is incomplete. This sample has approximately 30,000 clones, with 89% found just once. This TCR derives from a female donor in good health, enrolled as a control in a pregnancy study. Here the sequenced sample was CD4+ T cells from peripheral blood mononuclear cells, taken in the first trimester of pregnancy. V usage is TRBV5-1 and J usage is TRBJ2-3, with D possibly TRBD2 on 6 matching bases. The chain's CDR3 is CASSLTGASTDTQYF. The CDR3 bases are TGCGCCAGCAGCTTGACGGGAGCCAGCACAGATACGCAGTATTTT.